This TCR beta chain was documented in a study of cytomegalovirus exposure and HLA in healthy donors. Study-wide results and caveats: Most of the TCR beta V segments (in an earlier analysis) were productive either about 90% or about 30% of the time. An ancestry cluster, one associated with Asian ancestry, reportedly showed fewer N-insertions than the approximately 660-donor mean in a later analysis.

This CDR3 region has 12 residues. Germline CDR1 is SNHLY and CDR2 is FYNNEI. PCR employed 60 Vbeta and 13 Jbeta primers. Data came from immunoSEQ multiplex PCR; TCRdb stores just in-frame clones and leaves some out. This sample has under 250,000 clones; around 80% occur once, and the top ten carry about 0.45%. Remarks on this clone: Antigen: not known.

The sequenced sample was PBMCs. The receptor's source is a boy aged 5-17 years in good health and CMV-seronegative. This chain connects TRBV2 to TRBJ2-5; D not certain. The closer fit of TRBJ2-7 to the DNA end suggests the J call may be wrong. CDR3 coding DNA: TGTGCCAGCAGTGAAATGCGCTACGAGCAGTACTTC. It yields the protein CASSEMRYEQYF.